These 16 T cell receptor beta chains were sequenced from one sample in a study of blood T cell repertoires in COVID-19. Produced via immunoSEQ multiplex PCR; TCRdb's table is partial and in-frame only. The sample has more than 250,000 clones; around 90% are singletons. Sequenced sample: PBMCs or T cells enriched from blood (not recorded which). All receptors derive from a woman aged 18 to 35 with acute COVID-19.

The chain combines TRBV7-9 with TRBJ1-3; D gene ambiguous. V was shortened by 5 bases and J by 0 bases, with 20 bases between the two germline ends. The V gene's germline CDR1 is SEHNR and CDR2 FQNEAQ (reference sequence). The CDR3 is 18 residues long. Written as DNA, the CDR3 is TGTGCCAGCAGCCCCCGAATAGACTCGGAAGTCTCTGGAAACACCATATATTTT. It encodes CASSPRIDSEVSGNTIYF.

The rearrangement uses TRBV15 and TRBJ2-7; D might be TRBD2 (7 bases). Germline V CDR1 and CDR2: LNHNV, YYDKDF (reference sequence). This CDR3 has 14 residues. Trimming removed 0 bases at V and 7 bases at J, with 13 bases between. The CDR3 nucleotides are TGTGCCACCAGCAGAGATCGGGGGGCGGAGGAGCAGTACTTC. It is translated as CATSRDRGAEEQYF.

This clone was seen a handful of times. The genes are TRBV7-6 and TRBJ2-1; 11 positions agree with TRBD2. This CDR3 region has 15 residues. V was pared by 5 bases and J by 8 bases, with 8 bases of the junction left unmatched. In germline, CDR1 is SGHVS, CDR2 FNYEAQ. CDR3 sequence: CASSPLAGEGYEQFF. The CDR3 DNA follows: TGTGCCAGCAGCCCACTAGCGGGAGAAGGGTATGAGCAGTTCTTC.

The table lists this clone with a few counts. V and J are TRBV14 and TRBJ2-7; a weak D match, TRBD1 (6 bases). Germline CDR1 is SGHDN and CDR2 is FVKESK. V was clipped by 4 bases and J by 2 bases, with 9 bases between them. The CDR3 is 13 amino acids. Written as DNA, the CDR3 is TGTGCCAGCAGCCGACAGGCAACCTACGAGCAGTACTTC. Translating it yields CASSRQATYEQYF.

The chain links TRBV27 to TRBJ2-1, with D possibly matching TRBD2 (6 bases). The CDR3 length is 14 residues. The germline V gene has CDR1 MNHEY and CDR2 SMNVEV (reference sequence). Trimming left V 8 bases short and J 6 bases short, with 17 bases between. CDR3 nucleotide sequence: TGTGCCAGCCACGGGAGTGTGGGGCCCAATGAGCAGTTCTTC. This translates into CASHGSVGPNEQFF.

The DNA of the CDR3 is TGTGCCAGTAGTATAGAGCCCCAACTGAGGGGGCTGCAGCCCCAGCATTTT. This codes for CASSIEPQLRGLQPQHF. The V call is TRBV19, the J call TRBJ1-5, with TRBD1 matching over 7 bases. The germline CDR1 and CDR2 sequences are LNHDA and SQIVND (reference sequence). V lost 0 bases, J lost 7 bases, and 12 bases stayed unmatched. There are 17 residues in the CDR3.

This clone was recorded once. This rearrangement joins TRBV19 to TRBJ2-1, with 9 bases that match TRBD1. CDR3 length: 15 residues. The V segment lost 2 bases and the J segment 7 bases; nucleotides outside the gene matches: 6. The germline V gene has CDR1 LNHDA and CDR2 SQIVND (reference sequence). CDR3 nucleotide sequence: TGTGCCAGTAGTATACGACAGGGGGTTGGGAATGAGCAGTTCTTC. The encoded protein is CASSIRQGVGNEQFF. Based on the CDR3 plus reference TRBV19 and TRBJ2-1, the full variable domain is DGGITQSPKYLFRKEGQNVTLSCEQNLNHDAMYWYRQDPGQGLRLIYYSQIVNDFQKGDIAEGYSVSREKKESFPLTVTSAQKNPTAFYLCASSIRQGVGNEQFFGPGTRLTVL.

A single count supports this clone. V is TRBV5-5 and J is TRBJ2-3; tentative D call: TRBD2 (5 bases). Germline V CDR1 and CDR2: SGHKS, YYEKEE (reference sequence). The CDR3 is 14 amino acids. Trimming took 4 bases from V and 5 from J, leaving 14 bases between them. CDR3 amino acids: CASSSWEMGDTQYF. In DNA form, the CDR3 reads TGTGCCAGCAGCAGTTGGGAGATGGGAGATACGCAGTATTTT.

Here the CDR3 DNA reads TGTGCCAGCAGTATGACAGGTCTTAGTCAGCCCCAGCATTTT. Translating gives CASSMTGLSQPQHF. The rearrangement joins TRBV6-2 or TRBV6-3 to TRBJ1-5; weak D call: TRBD1 (6 bases). There are 14 residues in the CDR3. V was clipped by 5 bases and J by 6 bases, with 14 bases between them. The germline gives CDR1 MNHEY, CDR2 SVGEGT.

The CDR3 is CASSTGDQRGHQETQYF. In nucleotides, the CDR3 is TGTGCCAGCAGCACTGGGGACCAGCGGGGACACCAAGAGACCCAGTACTTC. This chain connects TRBV9 to TRBJ2-5; 7 nucleotides agree with TRBD2. Per the germline V gene, CDR1 is SGDLS and CDR2 is YYNGEE. After removal of 4 bases from V and 0 bases from J, the junction contained 12 bases not matched to a gene. This CDR3 spans 17 amino acids. Supplemented by reference TRBV9 and TRBJ2-5, the full variable domain reads DSGVTQTPKHLITATGQRVTLRCSPRSGDLSVYWYQQSLDQGLQFLIQYYNGEERAKGNILERFSAQQFPDLHSELNLSSLELGDSALYFCASSTGDQRGHQETQYFGPGTRLLVL.

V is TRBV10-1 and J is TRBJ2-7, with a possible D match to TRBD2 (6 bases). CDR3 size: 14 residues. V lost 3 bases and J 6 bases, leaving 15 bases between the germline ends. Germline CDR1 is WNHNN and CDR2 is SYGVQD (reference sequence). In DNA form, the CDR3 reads TGCGCCAGCAGTGACTCGCGGAGGGTCACCGAGCAGTACTTC. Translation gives CASSDSRRVTEQYF.

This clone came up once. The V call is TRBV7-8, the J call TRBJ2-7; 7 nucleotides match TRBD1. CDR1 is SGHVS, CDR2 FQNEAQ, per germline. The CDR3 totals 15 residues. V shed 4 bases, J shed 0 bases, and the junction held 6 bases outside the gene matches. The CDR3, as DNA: TGTGCCAGCAGCTGGTCGGGACAGCCCTCCTACGAGCAGTACTTC. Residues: CASSWSGQPSYEQYF.

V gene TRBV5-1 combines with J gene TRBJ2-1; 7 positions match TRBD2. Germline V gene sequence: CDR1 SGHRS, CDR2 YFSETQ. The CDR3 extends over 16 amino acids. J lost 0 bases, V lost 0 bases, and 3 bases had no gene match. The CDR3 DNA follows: TGCGCCAGCAGCTTGGCAGCGGGATCCTCCTACAATGAGCAGTTCTTC. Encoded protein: CASSLAAGSSYNEQFF.

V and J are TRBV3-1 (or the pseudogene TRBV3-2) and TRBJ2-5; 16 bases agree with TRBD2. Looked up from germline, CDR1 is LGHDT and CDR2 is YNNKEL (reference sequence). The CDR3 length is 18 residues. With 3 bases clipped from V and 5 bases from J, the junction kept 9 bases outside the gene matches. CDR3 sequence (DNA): TGTGCCAGCAGCCAGGCCGGGACTAGCGGGAGGGCCGTCGAGACCCAGTACTTC. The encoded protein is CASSQAGTSGRAVETQYF.

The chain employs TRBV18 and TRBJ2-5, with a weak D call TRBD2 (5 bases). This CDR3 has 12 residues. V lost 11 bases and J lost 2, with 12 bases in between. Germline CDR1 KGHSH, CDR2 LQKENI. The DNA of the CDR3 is TGTGCCGGAGCGGAACAGCAAGAGACCCAGTACTTC. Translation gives CAGAEQQETQYF.

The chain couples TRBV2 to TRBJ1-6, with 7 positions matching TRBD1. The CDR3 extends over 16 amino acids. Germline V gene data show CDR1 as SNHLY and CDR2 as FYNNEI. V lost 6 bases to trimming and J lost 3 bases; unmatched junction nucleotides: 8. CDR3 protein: CASSARQGNYNSPLHF. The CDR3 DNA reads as TGTGCCAGCAGCGCCCGACAGGGAAACTATAATTCACCCCTCCACTTT.